The T cell receptor (beta chain) described here comes from a study of control samples from healthy donors and cancer patients. Clones were read by immunoSEQ multiplex PCR, and TCRdb kept only the in-frame ones, dropping some. The sample contains some 120,000 clones, just over 90% of which appear only once. CDR3 size: 14 residues. Germline V CDR1 and CDR2: SQVTM, ANQGSEA. The ends were cut back, 6 bases at V and 1 base at J, with 15 bases in the middle. The chain joins TRBV29-1 to TRBJ1-1; D remains ambiguous. The specimen was PBMCs. This clonotype was obtained from a man between 50 and 59 years old with head and neck cancer. The CDR3, as DNA: TGCAGCGTCAACGATAGGTCTAAGAACACTGAAGCTTTCTTT. This translates into CSVNDRSKNTEAFF.